The clone carrying this T cell receptor (beta chain) turned up a few times. What it binds is not known. The data originate from a study of CD8+ T cells in alopecia areata. CDR3 length equals 14 residues. Germline V gives CDR1 MNHEY, CDR2 SMNVEV (reference sequence). V was shortened by 8 bases and J by 3 bases, with 14 bases between the two germline ends. Broader study findings: While tofacitinib was given, many expanded lesional clones persisted in scalp and blood. Besides other cells, scalp samples also yield sequences of resident alphabeta T cells from normal skin.

The treatment here: oral pan-JAK inhibitor, 5-10 mg twice daily. It was cDNA, reverse transcribed from extracted RNA, that served as the sequencing template. Measured with immunoSEQ multiplex PCR; TCRdb has only the in-frame clones, and not every one. Of approximately 210,000 clones listed, about three fifths are singletons. The chain carries TRBV27 and TRBJ1-5; no reliable D call. This sample comprised CD4+ T cells sorted from blood, obtained between weeks 47 and 50, from a patient treated with tofacitinib. The TCR sequence derives from a human donor with alopecia areata. CDR3 in amino acids: CASRTGVPNQPQHF. In DNA, the CDR3 is TGTGCCAGCCGGACCGGGGTCCCCAATCAGCCCCAGCATTTT.